The sequence of this T cell receptor (beta chain) was determined in a study of CD8+ T cells in alopecia areata. Overall study findings and caveats: In lesional scalp, particularly from alopecia totalis/universalis, clonality was higher than in normal scalp. It was less clear whether patients shared TCRs than it was in mice, possibly because of HLA.

Notes on this clone: The antigen is undetermined.

RNA was isolated and reverse transcribed to cDNA, the sequencing template. The table came from immunoSEQ multiplex PCR; TCRdb's copy has only in-frame clones and leaves some out. The data contain about 200,000 clones, roughly 56% of them seen just once; the ten biggest clones take up approximately 4.9%. Sequenced: CD8+ T cells sorted from blood. The clonotype comes from a human donor in good health.

CDR3 sequence (DNA): TGTGCCAGCAGCTTGAGCGGACTCACTGAAGCTTTCTTT. Translated, it gives CASSLSGLTEAFF. This sequence joins TRBV7-9 and TRBJ1-1; D gene ambiguous. The germline V gene encodes CDR1 SEHNR and CDR2 FQNEAQ (reference sequence). The CDR3 is 13 residues long. V gave up 3 bases and J gave up 4 bases, with 9 bases separating them. Full variable domain (remainder filled in from reference TRBV7-9 and TRBJ1-1): DTGVSQNPRHKITKRGQNVTFRCDPISEHNRLYWYRQTLGQGPEFLTYFQNEAQLEKSRLLSDRFSAERPKGSFSTLEIQRTEQGDSAMYLCASSLSGLTEAFFGQGTRLTVV.